This record concerns one T cell receptor beta chain sequence. These data come from a study of blood T cell repertoires in COVID-19. The authors' processing: Amplification of reference gene primers provided the estimated nucleated cell counts. The table came from immunoSEQ multiplex PCR; TCRdb's copy has only in-frame clones and leaves some out. The D gene and trimming were derived from the DNA, and the V and J assignments and clone size from that table. The sample lists more than 85,000 clones; roughly 87% were seen once. Seattle patients were enrolled while actively infected and followed longitudinally. The CDR3 runs 12 residues. In germline, CDR1 is MNHNY, CDR2 SVGAGI (reference sequence). Trimming cost V 4 bases and J 6 bases; bases outside gene matches: 2.

This clonotype was sampled from a woman aged 45-60 years with COVID-19, enrolled during active disease. Sequencing input: peripheral blood. This chain joins TRBV6-6 and TRBJ1-2; 7 bases are shared with TRBD1. The DNA of the CDR3 is TGTGCCAGCAGTTGGGGGACAGATGGCTACACCTTC. Its translation: CASSWGTDGYTF.